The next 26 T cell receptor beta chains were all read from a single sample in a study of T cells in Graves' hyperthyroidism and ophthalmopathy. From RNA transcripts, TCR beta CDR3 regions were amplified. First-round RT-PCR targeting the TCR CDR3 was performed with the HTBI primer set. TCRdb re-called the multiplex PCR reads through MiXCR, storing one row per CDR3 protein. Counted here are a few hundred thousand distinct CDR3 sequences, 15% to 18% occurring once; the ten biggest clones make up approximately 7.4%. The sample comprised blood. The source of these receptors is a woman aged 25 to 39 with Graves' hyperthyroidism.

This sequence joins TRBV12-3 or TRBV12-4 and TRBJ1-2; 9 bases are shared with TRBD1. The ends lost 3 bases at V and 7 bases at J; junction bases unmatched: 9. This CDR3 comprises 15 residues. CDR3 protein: CASSFVPGQGFGYTF. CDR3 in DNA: TGTGCCAGCAGTTTTGTTCCGGGACAGGGCTTTGGCTACACCTTC.

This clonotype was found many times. Written as DNA, the CDR3 is TGTGCCAGCAGTCATTCCGGGAGCACAGATACGCAGTATTTT. Translating it yields CASSHSGSTDTQYF. The V call is TRBV27, the J call TRBJ2-3; D is unresolved. Trimming took off 5 bases at V and 0 bases at J, with 9 bases between the two ends. The CDR3 consists of 14 residues. The germline V gene encodes CDR1 MNHEY and CDR2 SMNVEV (reference sequence).

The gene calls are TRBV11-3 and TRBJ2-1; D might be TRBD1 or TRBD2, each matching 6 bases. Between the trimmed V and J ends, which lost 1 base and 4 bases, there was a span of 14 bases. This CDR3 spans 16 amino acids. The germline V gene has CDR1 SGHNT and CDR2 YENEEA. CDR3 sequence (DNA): TGTGCCAGCAGCTTAGCTGGGGGGCTCGTTTACAATGAGCAGTTCTTC. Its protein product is CASSLAGGLVYNEQFF.

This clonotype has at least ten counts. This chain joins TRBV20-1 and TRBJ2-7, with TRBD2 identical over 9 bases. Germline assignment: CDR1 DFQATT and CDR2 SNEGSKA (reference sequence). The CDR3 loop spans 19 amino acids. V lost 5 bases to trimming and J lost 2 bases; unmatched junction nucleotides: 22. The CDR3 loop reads CSALIPPSGKVARAYEQYF. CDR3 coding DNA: TGCAGTGCTCTGATCCCCCCTAGCGGGAAGGTGGCGAGAGCCTACGAGCAGTACTTC.

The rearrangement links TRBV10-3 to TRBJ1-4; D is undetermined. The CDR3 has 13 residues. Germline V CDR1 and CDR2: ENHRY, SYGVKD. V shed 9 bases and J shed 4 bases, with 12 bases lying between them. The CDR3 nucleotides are TGTGCCATATCAAAAGGGTTTAATGAAAAACTGTTTTTT. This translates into CAISKGFNEKLFF.

CDR3 protein: CASSFASASGVQETQYF. The CDR3 DNA sequence: TGTGCCAGCAGTTTCGCATCAGCTAGCGGGGTCCAAGAGACCCAGTACTTC. This chain joins TRBV28 and TRBJ2-5; 9 bases map to TRBD2. The germline V gene encodes CDR1 MDHEN and CDR2 SYDVKM. V was clipped by 3 bases and J by 1 base; unmatched bases: 9. There are 17 residues in the CDR3.

The CDR3 reads CSGGPGQGINNEQFF. The CDR3, as DNA: TGCAGCGGCGGACCGGGACAGGGGATAAACAATGAGCAGTTCTTC. This sequence joins TRBV29-1 and TRBJ2-1; TRBD1 matches at 10 bases. Germline V CDR1 and CDR2: SQVTM, ANQGSEA. The CDR3 length is 15 residues. After removal of 7 bases from V and 5 bases from J, the junction contained 11 bases not matched to a gene.

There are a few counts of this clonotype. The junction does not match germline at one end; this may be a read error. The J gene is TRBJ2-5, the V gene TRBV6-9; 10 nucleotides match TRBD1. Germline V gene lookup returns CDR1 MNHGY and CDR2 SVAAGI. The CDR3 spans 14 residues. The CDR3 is CASSYRTGGETRYF. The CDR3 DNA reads TGTGCCAGCAGTTACAGGACAGGGGGAGAGACCCGGTACTTC.

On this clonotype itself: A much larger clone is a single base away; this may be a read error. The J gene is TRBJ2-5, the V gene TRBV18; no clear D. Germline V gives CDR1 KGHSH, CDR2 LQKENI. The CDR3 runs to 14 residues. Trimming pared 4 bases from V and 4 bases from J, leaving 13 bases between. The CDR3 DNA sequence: TGTGCCAGCTCACTACAGACAAACCGAGAGACCCAGTACTTC. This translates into CASSLQTNRETQYF.

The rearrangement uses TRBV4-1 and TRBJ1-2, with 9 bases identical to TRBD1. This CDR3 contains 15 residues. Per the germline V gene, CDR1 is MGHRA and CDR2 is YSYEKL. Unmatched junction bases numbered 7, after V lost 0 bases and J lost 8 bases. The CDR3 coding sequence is TGCGCCAGCAGCCAAGATTACAGGGGGCTAGGGGGCTACACCTTC. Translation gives CASSQDYRGLGGYTF.

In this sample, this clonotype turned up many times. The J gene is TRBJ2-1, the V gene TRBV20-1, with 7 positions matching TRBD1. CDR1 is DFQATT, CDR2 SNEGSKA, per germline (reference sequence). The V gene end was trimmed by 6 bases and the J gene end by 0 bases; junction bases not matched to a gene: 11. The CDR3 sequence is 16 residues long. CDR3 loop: CSAPREGASSYNEQFF. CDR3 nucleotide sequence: TGCAGTGCCCCCCGAGAGGGGGCGAGCTCCTACAATGAGCAGTTCTTC.

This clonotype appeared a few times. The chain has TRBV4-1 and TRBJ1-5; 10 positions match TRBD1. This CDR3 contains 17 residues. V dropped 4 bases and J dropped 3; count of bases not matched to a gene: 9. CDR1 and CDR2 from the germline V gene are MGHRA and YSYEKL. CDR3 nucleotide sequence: TGCGCCAGCAGCCTCGAGACAGGGGGCGCGGACAATCAGCCCCAGCATTTT. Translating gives CASSLETGGADNQPQHF.

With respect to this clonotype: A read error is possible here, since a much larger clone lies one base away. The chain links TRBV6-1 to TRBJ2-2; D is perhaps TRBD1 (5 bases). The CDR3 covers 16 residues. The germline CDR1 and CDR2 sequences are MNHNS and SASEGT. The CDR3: CVSSQGRVRNTGELFF. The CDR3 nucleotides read TGTGTCAGCAGCCAGGGAAGGGTTAGGAACACCGGGGAGCTGTTTTTT.

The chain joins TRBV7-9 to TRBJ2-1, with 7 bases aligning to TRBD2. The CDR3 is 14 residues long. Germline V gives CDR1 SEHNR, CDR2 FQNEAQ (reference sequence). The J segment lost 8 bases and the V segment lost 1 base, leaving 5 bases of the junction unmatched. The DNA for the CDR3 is TGTGCCAGCAGCTTAGATGCAGGGAGGGATGAGCAGTTCTTC. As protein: CASSLDAGRDEQFF.

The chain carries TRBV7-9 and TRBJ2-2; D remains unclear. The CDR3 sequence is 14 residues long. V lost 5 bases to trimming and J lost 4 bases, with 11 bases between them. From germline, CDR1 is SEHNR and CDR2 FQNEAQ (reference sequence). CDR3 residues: CASSPAQITGELFF. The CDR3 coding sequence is TGTGCCAGCAGCCCAGCTCAGATCACCGGGGAGCTGTTTTTT.

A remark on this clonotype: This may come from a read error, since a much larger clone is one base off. CDR3 DNA: TGTGCCAGCAGAATCCTAGCGGGAGCTGTCAATGAGCAGTTCTTC. Its translation: CASRILAGAVNEQFF. The chain carries TRBV6-2 or TRBV6-3 and TRBJ2-1; TRBD2 aligns across 10 bases. The CDR3 length is 15 residues. Unmatched junction bases numbered 8, after V lost 6 bases and J lost 6 bases. Germline assignment: CDR1 MNHEY and CDR2 SVGEGT.

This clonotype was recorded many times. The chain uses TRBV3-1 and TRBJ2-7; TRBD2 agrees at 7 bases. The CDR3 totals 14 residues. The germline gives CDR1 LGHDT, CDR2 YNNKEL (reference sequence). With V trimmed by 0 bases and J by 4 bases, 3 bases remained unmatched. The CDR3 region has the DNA TGTGCCAGCAGCCAAGAAGGGACTACTTACGAGCAGTACTTC. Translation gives CASSQEGTTYEQYF.

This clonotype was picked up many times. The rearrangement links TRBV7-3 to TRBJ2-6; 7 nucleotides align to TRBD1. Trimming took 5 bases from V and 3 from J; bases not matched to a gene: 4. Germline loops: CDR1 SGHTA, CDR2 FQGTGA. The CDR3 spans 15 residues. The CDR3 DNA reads TGTGCCAGCAGCCCGACAGGGTTTGGGGCCAACGTCCTGACTTTC. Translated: CASSPTGFGANVLTF.

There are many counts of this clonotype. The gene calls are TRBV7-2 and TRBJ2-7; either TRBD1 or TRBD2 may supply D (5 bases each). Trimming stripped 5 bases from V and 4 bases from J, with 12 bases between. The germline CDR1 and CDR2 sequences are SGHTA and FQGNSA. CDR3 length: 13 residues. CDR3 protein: CASSLREGYEQYF. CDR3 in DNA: TGTGCCAGCAGCCTGAGAGAGGGGTACGAGCAGTACTTC.

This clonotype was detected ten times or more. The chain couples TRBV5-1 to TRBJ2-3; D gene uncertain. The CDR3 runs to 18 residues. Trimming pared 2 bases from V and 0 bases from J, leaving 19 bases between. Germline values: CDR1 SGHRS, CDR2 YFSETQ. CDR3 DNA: TGCGCCAGCAGCTTAGACTCTGGTACGCTATCTAGCACAGATACGCAGTATTTT. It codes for CASSLDSGTLSSTDTQYF.

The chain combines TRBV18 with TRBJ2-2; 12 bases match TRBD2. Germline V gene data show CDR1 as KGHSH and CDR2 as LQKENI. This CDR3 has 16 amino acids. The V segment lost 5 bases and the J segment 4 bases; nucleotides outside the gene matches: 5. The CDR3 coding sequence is TGTGCCAGCTCAAGCGGACTAGCGGGAAGCACCGGGGAGCTGTTTTTT. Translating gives CASSSGLAGSTGELFF.

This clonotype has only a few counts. The DNA of the CDR3 is TGCGCCAGCAGCCAAGGAAGCTCCTCGGACTATGGCTACACCTTC. It is translated as CASSQGSSSDYGYTF. The chain employs TRBV4-3 and TRBJ1-2; D call uncertain. Germline V lookup: CDR1 LGHNA, CDR2 YSLEER. This CDR3 contains 15 residues. The V end was cut by 1 base, the J end by 3 bases, with 12 bases between.

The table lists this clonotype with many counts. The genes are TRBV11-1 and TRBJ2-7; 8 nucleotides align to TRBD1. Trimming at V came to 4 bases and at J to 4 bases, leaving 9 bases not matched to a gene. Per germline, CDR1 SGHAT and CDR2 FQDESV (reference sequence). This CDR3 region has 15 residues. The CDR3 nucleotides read TGTGCCAGCAGCTACCGACAGGGGCTATTATACGAGCAGTACTTC. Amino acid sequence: CASSYRQGLLYEQYF.

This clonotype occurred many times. CDR3 residues: CASKQQGRNQPQHF. The CDR3 coding sequence is TGTGCCAGCAAACAACAGGGAAGAAATCAGCCCCAGCATTTT. The V call is TRBV7-2, the J call TRBJ1-5, with TRBD1 as a possible D gene (6 bases). This CDR3 spans 14 amino acids. The V gene lost 7 bases and the J gene lost 4 bases, with 14 bases spanning the gap. Germline lookup yields CDR1 SGHTA and CDR2 FQGNSA. Drawing the rest from reference TRBV7-2 and TRBJ1-5, the complete variable domain is GAGVSQSPSNKVTEKGKDVELRCDPISGHTALYWYRQSLGQGLEFLIYFQGNSAPDKSGLPSDRFSAERTGGSVSTLTIQRTQQEDSAVYLCASKQQGRNQPQHFGDGTRLSIL.

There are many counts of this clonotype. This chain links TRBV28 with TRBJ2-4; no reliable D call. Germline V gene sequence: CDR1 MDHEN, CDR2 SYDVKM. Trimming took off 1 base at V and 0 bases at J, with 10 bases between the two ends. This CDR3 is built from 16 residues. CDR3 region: CASSLYSLLAKNIQYF. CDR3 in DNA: TGTGCCAGCAGTTTATACAGCCTCCTAGCCAAAAACATTCAGTACTTC. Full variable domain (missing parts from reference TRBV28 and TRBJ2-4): DVKVTQSSRYLVKRTGEKVFLECVQDMDHENMFWYRQDPGLGLRLIYFSYDVKMKEKGDIPEGYSVSREKKERFSLILESASTNQTSMYLCASSLYSLLAKNIQYFGAGTRLSVL.

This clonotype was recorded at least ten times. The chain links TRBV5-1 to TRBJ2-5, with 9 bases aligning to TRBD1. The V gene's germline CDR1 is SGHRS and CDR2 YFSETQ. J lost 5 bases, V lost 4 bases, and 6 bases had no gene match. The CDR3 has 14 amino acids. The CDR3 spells CASSVTGGEETQYF. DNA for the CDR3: TGCGCCAGCAGCGTGACAGGGGGTGAGGAGACCCAGTACTTC.